This T cell receptor (beta chain) was captured by sequencing in a study of cytomegalovirus exposure and HLA in healthy donors. Study conclusions and caveats: CMV antigen specificity was confirmed in vitro for a few CMV-associated chains.

Points on this clone: As yet, its antigen is unknown.

Trimming left V 4 bases short and J 3 bases short, with 6 bases between. The germline V gene encodes CDR1 MDHEN and CDR2 SYDVKM. This CDR3 has 12 residues. From the roughly 110-subject validation cohort, which was separate from the approximately 670-subject first cohort, the donors were drawn. Repertoires were generated with immunoSEQ multiplex PCR, while TCRdb's copy carries only in-frame clones and drops some. The sample lists 55,000 to 80,000 clones; 95% were seen once. This sequence originates from a woman aged 18-35 years in good health and CMV-seropositive. Material: PBMCs. This chain connects TRBV28 to TRBJ1-2; possible D gene TRBD1, 6 bases. The CDR3 region is CASSYRDYGYTF. CDR3 DNA: TGTGCCAGCAGTTACAGGGACTATGGCTACACCTTC.